This T cell receptor beta chain was captured by sequencing in a study of control samples from healthy donors and cancer patients. V lost 3 bases to trimming and J lost 8 bases, with 13 bases between them. This CDR3 region has 14 residues. Germline assignment: CDR1 SNHLY and CDR2 FYNNEI. The method was immunoSEQ multiplex PCR; TCRdb's version includes in-frame clones alone and lacks a portion of them. The table includes roughly 100,000 clones, 92% detected once. This clone was counted only a few times. The identical CDR3 is also encoded by other nucleotide sequences in the sample. The genes are TRBV2 and TRBJ1-4; possibly TRBD1 for D (6 bases). Sequenced material: blood. The TCR was taken from a woman between 18 and 30 years old in good health. CDR3 region: CASSDGGAGEKLFF. In nucleotides, the CDR3 is TGTGCCAGCAGTGACGGGGGCGCGGGGGAAAAACTGTTTTTT. Looking up the rest from reference TRBV2 and TRBJ1-4 gives the full variable domain: EPEVTQTPSHQVTQMGQEVILRCVPISNHLYFYWYRQILGQKVEFLVSFYNNEISEKSEIFDDQFSVERPDGSNFTLKIRSTKLEDSAMYFCASSDGGAGEKLFFGSGTQLSVL.